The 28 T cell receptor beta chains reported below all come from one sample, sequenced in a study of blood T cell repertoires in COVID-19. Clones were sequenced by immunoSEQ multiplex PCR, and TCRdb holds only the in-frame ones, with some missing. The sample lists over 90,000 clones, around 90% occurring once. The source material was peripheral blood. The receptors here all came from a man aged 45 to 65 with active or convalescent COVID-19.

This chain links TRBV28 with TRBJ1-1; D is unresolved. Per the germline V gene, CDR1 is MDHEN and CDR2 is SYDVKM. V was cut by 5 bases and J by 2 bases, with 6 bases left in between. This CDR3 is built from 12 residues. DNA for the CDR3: TGTGCCAGCAGTGTCAGTAACACTGAAGCTTTCTTT. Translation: CASSVSNTEAFF.

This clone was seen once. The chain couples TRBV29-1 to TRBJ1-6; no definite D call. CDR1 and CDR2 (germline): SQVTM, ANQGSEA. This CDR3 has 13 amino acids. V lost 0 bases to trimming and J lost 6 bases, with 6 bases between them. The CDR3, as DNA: TGCAGCGTTGAAGAAACAGCTAATTCACCCCTCCACTTT. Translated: CSVEETANSPLHF.

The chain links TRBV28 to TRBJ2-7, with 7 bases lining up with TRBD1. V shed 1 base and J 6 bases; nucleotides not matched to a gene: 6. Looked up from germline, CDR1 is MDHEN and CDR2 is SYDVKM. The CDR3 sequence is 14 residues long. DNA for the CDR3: TGTGCCAGCAGTTTATCCCCGGGACAGCGCGAGCAGTACTTC. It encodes CASSLSPGQREQYF.

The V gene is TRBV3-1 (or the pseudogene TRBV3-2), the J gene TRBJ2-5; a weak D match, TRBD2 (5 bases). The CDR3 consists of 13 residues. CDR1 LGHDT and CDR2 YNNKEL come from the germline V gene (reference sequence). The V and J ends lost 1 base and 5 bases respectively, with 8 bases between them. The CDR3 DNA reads TGTGCCAGCAGCCAAGGAGGGTTGGAGACCCAGTACTTC. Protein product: CASSQGGLETQYF.

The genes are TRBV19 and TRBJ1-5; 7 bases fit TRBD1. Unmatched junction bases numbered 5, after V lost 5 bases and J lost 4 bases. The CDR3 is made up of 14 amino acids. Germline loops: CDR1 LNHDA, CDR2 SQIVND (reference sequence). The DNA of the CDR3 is TGTGCCAGTAGTTTTCAGGGGGAGAATCAGCCCCAGCATTTT. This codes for CASSFQGENQPQHF.

CDR3 in DNA: TGTGCCAGCTCACCGGACAGCTCTGGAAACACCATATATTTT. This sequence encodes CASSPDSSGNTIYF. The J gene is TRBJ1-3, the V gene TRBV18; possibly TRBD1 for D (6 bases). The length of the CDR3 is 14 residues. V was pared by 3 bases and J by 0 bases, with 6 bases between. Looked up from germline, CDR1 is KGHSH and CDR2 is LQKENI.

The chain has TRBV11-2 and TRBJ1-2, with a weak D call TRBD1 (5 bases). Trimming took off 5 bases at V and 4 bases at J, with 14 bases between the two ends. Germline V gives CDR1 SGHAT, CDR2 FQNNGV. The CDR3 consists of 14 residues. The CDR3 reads CASSPMQGVYGYTF. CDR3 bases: TGTGCCAGCAGCCCAATGCAAGGGGTCTATGGCTACACCTTC.

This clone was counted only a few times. CDR3 coding DNA: TGTGCCAGCAGCTTAGCGCGAATCGGGGGGGACAATGAGCAGTTCTTC. Amino acids: CASSLARIGGDNEQFF. V and J are TRBV7-8 and TRBJ2-1, with 8 bases matching TRBD2. V trimming: 0 bases; J trimming: 5 bases; junction bases outside the gene matches: 6. Looked up from germline, CDR1 is SGHVS and CDR2 is FQNEAQ. The CDR3 is 16 residues long. Full variable domain (outside the CDR3, taken from reference TRBV7-8 and TRBJ2-1): GAGVSQSPRYKVAKRGQDVALRCDPISGHVSLFWYQQALGQGPEFLTYFQNEAQLDKSGLPSDRFFAERPEGSVSTLKIQRTQQEDSAVYLCASSLARIGGDNEQFFGPGTRLTVL.

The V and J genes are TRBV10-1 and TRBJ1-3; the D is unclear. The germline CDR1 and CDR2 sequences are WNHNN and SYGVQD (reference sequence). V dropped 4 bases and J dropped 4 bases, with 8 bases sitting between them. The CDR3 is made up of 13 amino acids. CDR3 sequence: CASSGAPGNTIYF. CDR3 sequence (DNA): TGCGCCAGCAGTGGGGCCCCCGGAAACACCATATATTTT.

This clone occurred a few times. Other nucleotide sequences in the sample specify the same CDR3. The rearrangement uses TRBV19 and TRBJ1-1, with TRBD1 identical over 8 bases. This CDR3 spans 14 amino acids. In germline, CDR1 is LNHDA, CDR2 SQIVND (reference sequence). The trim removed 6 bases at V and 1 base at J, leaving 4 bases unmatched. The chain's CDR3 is CASRRTGSNTEAFF. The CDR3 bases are TGTGCCAGTAGGAGGACAGGGTCGAACACTGAAGCTTTCTTT.

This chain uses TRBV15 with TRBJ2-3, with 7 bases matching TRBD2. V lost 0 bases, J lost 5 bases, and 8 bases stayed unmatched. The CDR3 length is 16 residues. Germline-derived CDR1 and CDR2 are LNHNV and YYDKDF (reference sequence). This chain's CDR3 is CATSRDLGGMIDTQYF. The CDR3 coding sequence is TGTGCCACCAGCAGAGATCTCGGGGGGATGATAGATACGCAGTATTTT.

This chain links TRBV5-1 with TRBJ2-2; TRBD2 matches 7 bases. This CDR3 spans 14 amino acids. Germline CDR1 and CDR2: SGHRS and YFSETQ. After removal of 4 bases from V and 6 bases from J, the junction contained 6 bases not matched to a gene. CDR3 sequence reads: CASSQGTSAGELFF. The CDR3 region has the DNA TGCGCCAGCAGCCAAGGAACTAGCGCCGGGGAGCTGTTTTTT.

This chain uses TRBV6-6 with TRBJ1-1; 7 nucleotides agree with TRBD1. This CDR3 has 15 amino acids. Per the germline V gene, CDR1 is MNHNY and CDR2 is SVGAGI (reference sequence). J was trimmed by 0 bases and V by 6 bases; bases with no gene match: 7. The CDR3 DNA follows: TGTGCCAGCAGCCACTGGACAGGCTTGAACACTGAAGCTTTCTTT. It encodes CASSHWTGLNTEAFF.

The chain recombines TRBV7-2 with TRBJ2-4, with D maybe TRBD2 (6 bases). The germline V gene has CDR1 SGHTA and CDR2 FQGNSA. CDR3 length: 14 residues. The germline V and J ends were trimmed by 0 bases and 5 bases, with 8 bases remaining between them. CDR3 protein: CASSLARDQNIQYF. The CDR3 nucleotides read TGTGCCAGCAGCTTAGCGCGGGACCAAAACATTCAGTACTTC.

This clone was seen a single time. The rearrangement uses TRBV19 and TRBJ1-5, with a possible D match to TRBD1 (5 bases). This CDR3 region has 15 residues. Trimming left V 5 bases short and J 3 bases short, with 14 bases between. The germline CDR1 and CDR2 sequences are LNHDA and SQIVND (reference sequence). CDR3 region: CASSLYQGLNQPQHF. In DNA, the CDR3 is TGTGCCAGTAGTCTCTACCAGGGACTCAATCAGCCCCAGCATTTT.

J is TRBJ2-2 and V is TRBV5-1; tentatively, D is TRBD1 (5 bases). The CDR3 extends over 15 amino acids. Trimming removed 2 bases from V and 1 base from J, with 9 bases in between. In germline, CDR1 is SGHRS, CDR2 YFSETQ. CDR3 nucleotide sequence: TGCGCCAGCAGCTTAGGGCAGGGGAACACCGGGGAGCTGTTTTTT. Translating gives CASSLGQGNTGELFF. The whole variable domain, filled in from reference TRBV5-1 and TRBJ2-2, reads KAGVTQTPRYLIKTRGQQVTLSCSPISGHRSVSWYQQTPGQGLQFLFEYFSETQRNKGNFPGRFSGRQFSNSRSEMNVSTLELGDSALYLCASSLGQGNTGELFFGEGSRLTVL.

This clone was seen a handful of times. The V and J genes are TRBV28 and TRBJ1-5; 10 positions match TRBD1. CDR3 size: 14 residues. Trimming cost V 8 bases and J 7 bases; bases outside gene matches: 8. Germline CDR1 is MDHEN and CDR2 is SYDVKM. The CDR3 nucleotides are TGTGCCAGCTCGCCCGGACAGGGGGACCAGCCCCAGCATTTT. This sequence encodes CASSPGQGDQPQHF. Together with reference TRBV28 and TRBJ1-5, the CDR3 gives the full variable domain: DVKVTQSSRYLVKRTGEKVFLECVQDMDHENMFWYRQDPGLGLRLIYFSYDVKMKEKGDIPEGYSVSREKKERFSLILESASTNQTSMYLCASSPGQGDQPQHFGDGTRLSIL.

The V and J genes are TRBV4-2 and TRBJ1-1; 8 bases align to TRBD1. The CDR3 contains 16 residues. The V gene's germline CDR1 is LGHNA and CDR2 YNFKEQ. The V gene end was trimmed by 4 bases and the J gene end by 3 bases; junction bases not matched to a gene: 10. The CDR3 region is CASSPIGQGAYTEAFF. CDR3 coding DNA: TGTGCCAGCAGCCCGATCGGGCAGGGGGCCTACACTGAAGCTTTCTTT.

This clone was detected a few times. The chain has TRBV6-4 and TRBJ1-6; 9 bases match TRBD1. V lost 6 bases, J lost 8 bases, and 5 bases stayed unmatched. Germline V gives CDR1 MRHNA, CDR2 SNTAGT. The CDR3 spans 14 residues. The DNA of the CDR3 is TGTGCCAGCAGCTCGGGACAGGGATATTCACCCCTCCACTTT. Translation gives CASSSGQGYSPLHF.

The CDR3 nucleotides are TGTGCCAGCGGACACAGGGGCCCCGGGGAGCTGTTTTTT. Protein sequence: CASGHRGPGELFF. V gene TRBV18 combines with J gene TRBJ2-2; 7 positions agree with TRBD1. Per germline, CDR1 KGHSH and CDR2 LQKENI. J lost 6 bases, V lost 8 bases, and 6 bases had no gene match. This CDR3 comprises 13 residues.

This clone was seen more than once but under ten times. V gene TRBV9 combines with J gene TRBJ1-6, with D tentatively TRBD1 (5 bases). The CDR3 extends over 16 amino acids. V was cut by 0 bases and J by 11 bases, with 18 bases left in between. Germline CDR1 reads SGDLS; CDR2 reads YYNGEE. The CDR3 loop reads CASSVEAGRPPPPLHF. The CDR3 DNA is TGTGCCAGCAGCGTAGAGGCAGGGAGGCCTCCGCCACCCCTCCACTTT. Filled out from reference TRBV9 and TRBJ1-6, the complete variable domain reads DSGVTQTPKHLITATGQRVTLRCSPRSGDLSVYWYQQSLDQGLQFLIQYYNGEERAKGNILERFSAQQFPDLHSELNLSSLELGDSALYFCASSVEAGRPPPPLHFGNGTRLTVT.

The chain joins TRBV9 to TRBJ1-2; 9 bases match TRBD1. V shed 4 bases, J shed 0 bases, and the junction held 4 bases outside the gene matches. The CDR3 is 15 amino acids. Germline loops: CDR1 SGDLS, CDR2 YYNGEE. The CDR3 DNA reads TGTGCCAGCAGCCCCTGGACAGGGGCTAACTATGGCTACACCTTC. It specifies CASSPWTGANYGYTF.

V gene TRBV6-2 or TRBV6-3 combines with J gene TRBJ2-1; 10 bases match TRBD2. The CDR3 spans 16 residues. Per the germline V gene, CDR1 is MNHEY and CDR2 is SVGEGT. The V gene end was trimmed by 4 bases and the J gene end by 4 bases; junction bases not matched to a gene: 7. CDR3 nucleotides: TGTGCCAGCAGTTCCTCACTAGCGGGGTCATACAATGAGCAGTTCTTC. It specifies CASSSSLAGSYNEQFF.

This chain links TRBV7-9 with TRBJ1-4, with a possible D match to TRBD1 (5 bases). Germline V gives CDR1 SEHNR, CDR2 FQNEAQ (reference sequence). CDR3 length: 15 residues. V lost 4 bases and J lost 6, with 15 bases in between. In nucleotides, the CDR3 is TGTGCCAGCAGCTCCGGCGGGACCGCCTATGAAAAACTGTTTTTT. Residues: CASSSGGTAYEKLFF.

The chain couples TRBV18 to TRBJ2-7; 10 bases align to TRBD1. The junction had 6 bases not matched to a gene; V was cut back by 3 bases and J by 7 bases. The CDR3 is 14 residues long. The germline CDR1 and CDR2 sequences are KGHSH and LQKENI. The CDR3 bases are TGTGCCAGCTCACCGGGACAGGGGTTTGGAGAGCAGTACTTC. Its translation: CASSPGQGFGEQYF.

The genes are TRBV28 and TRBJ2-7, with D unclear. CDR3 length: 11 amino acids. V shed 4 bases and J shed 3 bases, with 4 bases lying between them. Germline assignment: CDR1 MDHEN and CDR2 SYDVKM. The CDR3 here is CASSSRYEQYV. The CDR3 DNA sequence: TGTGCCAGCAGTTCCCGCTACGAGCAGTACGTC.

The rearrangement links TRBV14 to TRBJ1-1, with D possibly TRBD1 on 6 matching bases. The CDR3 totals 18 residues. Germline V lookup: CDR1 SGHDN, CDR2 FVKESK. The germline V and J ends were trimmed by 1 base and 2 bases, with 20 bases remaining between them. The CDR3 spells CASSQGPPGRGRNTEAFF. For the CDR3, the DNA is TGTGCCAGCAGCCAAGGACCCCCGGGGAGGGGGAGAAACACTGAAGCTTTCTTT.

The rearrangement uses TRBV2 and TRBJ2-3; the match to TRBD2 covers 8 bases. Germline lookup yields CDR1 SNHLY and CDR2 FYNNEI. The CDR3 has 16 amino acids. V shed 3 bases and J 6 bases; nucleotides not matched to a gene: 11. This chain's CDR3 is CASSDRGGSLSDTQYF. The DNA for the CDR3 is TGTGCCAGCAGTGATCGGGGGGGGAGCCTGTCGGATACGCAGTATTTT.